The T cell receptor (beta chain) under discussion was sequenced for a study of blood T cell repertoires in COVID-19. In the study overall: Acute and convalescent COVID-19 specimens originated in the United States, Italy and Spain.

This clone was seen once. J gave up 0 bases and V 2 bases, and 4 bases lay outside the gene matches. The CDR3 contains 16 residues. The germline V gene has CDR1 KGHSH and CDR2 LQKENI. Clones were read by immunoSEQ multiplex PCR, and TCRdb kept only the in-frame ones, dropping some. The table records about 300,000 clones, around nine tenths of them present only once. The source material was PBMCs or T cells enriched from blood (not recorded which). The source of this sequence is a woman aged 18 to 35 who had recovered from COVID-19. The chain links TRBV18 to TRBJ1-3, with 7 bases that match TRBD1. The CDR3 loop reads CASSPSGQNSGNTIYF. CDR3 in DNA: TGTGCCAGCTCACCATCGGGACAGAACTCTGGAAACACCATATATTTT.